Included here is one T cell receptor beta chain sequence, with context. The sample belongs to a study of blood T cell repertoires in COVID-19. At the level of the study: In each case, the material was cDNA or gDNA derived from T cells, B-cell-depleted T cells, or PBMCs.

Method: immunoSEQ multiplex PCR; TCRdb's copy keeps in-frame clones and lacks some. The sample has some 78,000 clones, 75% to 90% seen once; the top ten hold less than 6%. The TCR sequence derives from a man between 60 and 75 years old with active or convalescent COVID-19. The sample was peripheral blood.

The CDR3 DNA sequence: TGTGCCAGCCAAAGGACAGGGCTCTACGAGCAGTACTTC. This translates into CASQRTGLYEQYF. This chain joins TRBV6-5 and TRBJ2-7; 8 nucleotides line up with TRBD1. CDR1 is MNHEY, CDR2 SVGAGI, per germline. Trimming cost V 8 bases and J 3 bases; bases outside gene matches: 6. The CDR3 runs to 13 residues.